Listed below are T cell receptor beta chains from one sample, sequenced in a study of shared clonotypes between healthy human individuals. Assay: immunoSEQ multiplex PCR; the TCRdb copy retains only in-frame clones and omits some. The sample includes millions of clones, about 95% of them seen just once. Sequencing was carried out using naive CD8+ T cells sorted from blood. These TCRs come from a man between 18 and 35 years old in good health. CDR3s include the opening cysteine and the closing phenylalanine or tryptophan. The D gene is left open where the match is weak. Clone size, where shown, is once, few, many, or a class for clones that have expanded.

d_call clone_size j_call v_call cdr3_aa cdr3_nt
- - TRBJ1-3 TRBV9 CASTESGEFSGNTIYF TGTGCCAGTACGGAGTCGGGGGAATTCTCTGGAAACACCATATATTTT
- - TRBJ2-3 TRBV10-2 CASGNTDTQYF TGCGCCAGCGGAAACACAGATACGCAGTATTTT
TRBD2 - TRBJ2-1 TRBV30 CAWSVGTSGGPYNEQFF TGTGCCTGGAGTGTAGGGACTAGCGGGGGCCCTTACAATGAGCAGTTCTTC
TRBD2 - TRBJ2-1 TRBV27 CASSASSGEIYNEQFF TGTGCCAGCAGTGCTTCGAGCGGGGAAATCTACAATGAGCAGTTCTTC
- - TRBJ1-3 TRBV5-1 CASSPSGNTIYF TGCGCCAGCAGCCCGTCAGGAAACACCATATATTTT
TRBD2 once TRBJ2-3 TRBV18 CASSPTRGDPSTDTQYF TGTGCCAGCTCACCAACTCGGGGGGATCCTAGCACAGATACGCAGTATTTT
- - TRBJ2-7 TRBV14 CASSQEARIGYEQYF TGTGCCAGCAGCCAAGAGGCCAGGATTGGGTACGAGCAGTACTTC
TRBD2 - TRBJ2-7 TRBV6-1 CASDPGRGTPYEQYF TGTGCCAGCGATCCTGGGAGGGGAACCCCCTACGAGCAGTACTTC
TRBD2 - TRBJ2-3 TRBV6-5 CASSYEREDTDTQYF TGTGCCAGCAGTTACGAGCGGGAGGACACAGATACGCAGTATTTT
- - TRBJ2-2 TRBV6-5 CASSHLHPNTGELFF TGTGCCAGTTCCCACCTCCATCCGAACACCGGGGAGCTGTTTTTT
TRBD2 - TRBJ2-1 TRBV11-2 CASSLMRGGLDSYNEQFF TGTGCCAGCAGCTTAATGCGGGGGGGCCTAGACTCTTACAATGAGCAGTTCTTC
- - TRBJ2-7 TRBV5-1 CASSLEPSSYEQYF TGCGCCAGCAGCTTGGAGCCTAGCTCCTACGAGCAGTACTTC
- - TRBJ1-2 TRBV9 CASSVAQGNPGYTF TGTGCCAGCAGCGTAGCCCAGGGGAATCCTGGCTACACCTTC
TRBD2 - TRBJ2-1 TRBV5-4 CASSLAGLVPNNEQFF TGTGCCAGCAGCTTGGCGGGACTAGTACCCAACAATGAGCAGTTCTTC
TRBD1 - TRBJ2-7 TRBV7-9 CASSSRDRGYYEQYF TGTGCCAGCAGCTCCCGGGACAGGGGCTACTACGAGCAGTACTTC
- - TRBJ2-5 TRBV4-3 CASSQESEGEGETQYF TGCGCCAGCAGCCAAGAAAGTGAGGGAGAGGGAGAGACCCAGTACTTC
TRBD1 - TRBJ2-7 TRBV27 CASSPVQRQGMWEQYF TGTGCCAGCAGTCCCGTACAGAGACAGGGGATGTGGGAGCAGTACTTC
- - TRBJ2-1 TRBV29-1 CSGVVSYNEQFF TGCAGCGGAGTCGTCTCCTACAATGAGCAGTTCTTC
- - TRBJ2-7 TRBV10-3 CAISETANYEQYF TGTGCCATCAGTGAGACAGCCAACTACGAGCAGTACTTC